This TCR beta chain is from a study of shared clonotypes between healthy human individuals. Deep-level settings were used for running the assay. Study processing details: ImmunoSEQ output lacked quality scores and full-length reads, limiting matched filtering. Method: immunoSEQ multiplex PCR; TCRdb's copy keeps in-frame clones and lacks some. The DNA gave D and trimming, while V, J and clone size come from that table. Of approximately 840,000 clones listed, just over 95% are singletons. Naive CD8 populations comprised CD45RO-negative cells positively selected for CCR7, excluding terminally differentiated effector memory CD45RA+ cells. The CDR3 runs to 16 residues. Germline V lookup: CDR1 MGHRA, CDR2 YSYEKL. With 0 bases removed from V and 0 bases from J, the gap between germline ends came to 8 bases.

Sequenced material: naive CD8+ T cells sorted from blood. This sequence joins TRBV4-1 and TRBJ1-4; D uncertain. The receptor's source is a man aged 25-45 years in good health. The CDR3 region is CASSQDVPATNEKLFF. The CDR3 coding sequence is TGCGCCAGCAGCCAAGATGTTCCCGCAACTAATGAAAAACTGTTTTTT.